Each of the 6 T cell receptor beta chains below was sequenced from the same sample in a study of fetal regulatory T cell absence and autoimmunity (dated by TCRdb to about 2017). The receptor library was made with the immunoSEQ multiplex PCR assay. TCRdb provides this immuneACCESS table in a form limited to in-frame rearrangements. Some clones are lacking; in checked studies, under half of them reflect an unresolved V gene, and why the rest are absent is not known. In this sample the table shows some 50,000 clones, about four fifths of which occur a single time. The ten largest clones capture approximately 0.45% of the sample. The sequencing sample was made of cord blood. The source is a newborn boy with IPEX syndrome.

This clone appeared once. The rearrangement joins TRBV11-2 to TRBJ1-4, with D hard to call. Germline values: CDR1 SGHAT, CDR2 FQNNGV. This CDR3 comprises 16 residues. The germline V and J ends were trimmed by 1 base and 2 bases, with 11 bases remaining between them. CDR3 residues: CASSLVTGRTNEKLFF. The CDR3 coding sequence is TGTGCCAGCAGCTTAGTAACGGGCAGGACTAATGAAAAACTGTTTTTT.

The chain carries TRBV5-1 and TRBJ1-3; the match to TRBD1 covers 8 bases. Trimming took 6 bases from V and 4 from J; bases not matched to a gene: 12. This CDR3 has 16 residues. The germline gives CDR1 SGHRS, CDR2 YFSETQ. CDR3 region: CASTIDRGTKGNTIYF. The CDR3, as DNA: TGCGCCAGCACCATAGACAGGGGCACAAAAGGAAACACCATATATTTT.

The V call is TRBV19, the J call TRBJ1-1, with D hard to call. CDR1 is LNHDA, CDR2 SQIVND, per germline (reference sequence). The V end was cut by 4 bases, the J end by 1 base, with 7 bases between. The CDR3 has 13 residues. The CDR3 loop is CASSTRQNTEAFF. The CDR3 bases are TGTGCCAGTAGTACCCGCCAGAACACTGAAGCTTTCTTT.

The V call is TRBV7-8, the J call TRBJ2-7, with TRBD2 identical over 12 bases. CDR3 length equals 17 residues. Looked up from germline, CDR1 is SGHVS and CDR2 is FQNEAQ. The junction had 12 bases not matched to a gene; V was cut back by 5 bases and J by 4 bases. CDR3 sequence: CASSTRTSGTPGYEQYF. The DNA of the CDR3 is TGTGCCAGCAGCACGCGGACTAGCGGGACCCCTGGGTACGAGCAGTACTTC. Full variable domain (remainder filled in from reference TRBV7-8 and TRBJ2-7): GAGVSQSPRYKVAKRGQDVALRCDPISGHVSLFWYQQALGQGPEFLTYFQNEAQLDKSGLPSDRFFAERPEGSVSTLKIQRTQQEDSAVYLCASSTRTSGTPGYEQYFGPGTRLTVT.

The chain recombines TRBV7-6 with TRBJ2-1; 10 nucleotides line up with TRBD1. Germline trimming cut 5 bases from V and 5 bases from J; bases unmatched to any gene: 9. CDR3 size: 16 residues. From germline, CDR1 is SGHVS and CDR2 FNYEAQ. Written as DNA, the CDR3 is TGTGCCAGCAGCCAACCCGGACAGGGGGGTCACAATGAGCAGTTCTTC. Its translation is CASSQPGQGGHNEQFF.

The gene calls are TRBV4-1 and TRBJ1-3, with D maybe TRBD1 (6 bases). The germline V gene has CDR1 MGHRA and CDR2 YSYEKL. V was pared by 1 base and J by 0 bases, with 16 bases between. The CDR3 spans 18 residues. CDR3 sequence: CASSQGRQVVHSGNTIYF. Written as DNA, the CDR3 is TGCGCCAGCAGCCAAGGTCGACAGGTAGTTCACTCTGGAAACACCATATATTTT.